This TCR beta chain was recorded in a study of shared clonotypes between healthy human individuals. Study conclusions and caveats: Shared clonotypes across all four donors exceeded non-shared ones in generation probability. Richness estimates generally favored naive over memory subsets.

Execution of the assay was at deep level. Sequenced by immunoSEQ multiplex PCR; TCRdb stores in-frame clones only, minus some. In the table there are about 580,000 clones, nearly 98% of which are singletons. Notes on this clone: The target antigen is unknown.

CD8 cells classed as naive were CD45RO-negative and positively selected for CCR7, excluding terminally differentiated effector memory CD45RA+ cells. Participating donors were healthy, HIV-negative adults free of recent acute infections or vaccinations. The CDR3 has 17 amino acids. The ends were cut back, 2 bases at V and 0 bases at J, with 17 bases in the middle. In germline, CDR1 is MNHNS, CDR2 SASEGT. The receptor was isolated from a man aged 25-45 years in good health. Sequenced input: naive CD8+ T cells sorted from blood. The gene calls are TRBV6-1 and TRBJ2-7; D uncertain. The CDR3 bases are TGTGCCAGCAGTGAACCTCCTTTCCGGCCCAGCTCCTACGAGCAGTACTTC. This codes for CASSEPPFRPSSYEQYF.